One sample yielded the 26 T cell receptor beta chains listed below, sequenced in a study of T cells in Graves' hyperthyroidism and ophthalmopathy. The investigators amplified TCR beta CDR3 regions from RNA transcripts. HTBI primers were used for first-round RT-PCR of the TCR CDR3. TCRdb re-called the multiplex PCR reads through MiXCR, storing one row per CDR3 protein. The table has 300,000 to 400,000 distinct CDR3 sequences, roughly 15% seen once. Sequenced input: blood. These receptors originate from a woman in her 30s with Graves' ophthalmopathy.

This clonotype was detected many times. The genes are TRBV11-2 and TRBJ1-6; D perhaps matches TRBD1 (6 bases). Per the germline V gene, CDR1 is SGHAT and CDR2 is FQNNGV. V was clipped by 0 bases and J by 7 bases, with 13 bases between them. The CDR3 sequence is 16 residues long. CDR3 sequence (DNA): TGTGCCAGCAGCTTAGAAGGGGGACGGGGAAATTCACCCCTCCACTTT. Translation gives CASSLEGGRGNSPLHF.

This chain joins TRBV20-1 and TRBJ2-3; maybe TRBD2 (6 bases). Deletions cut 1 base from V and 5 bases from J, with 16 bases between. The CDR3 consists of 15 residues. Germline assignment: CDR1 DFQATT and CDR2 SNEGSKA (reference sequence). The CDR3 here is CSARALATRQDTQYF. The CDR3 nucleotides are TGCAGTGCTAGAGCGCTAGCGACCCGCCAAGATACGCAGTATTTT.

This clonotype was seen only a few times. The chain recombines TRBV29-1 with TRBJ2-3, with TRBD1 matching 7 bases. The V and J ends lost 4 bases and 6 bases, in that order; junction bases with no gene match: 1. Germline V lookup: CDR1 SQVTM, CDR2 ANQGSEA. The CDR3 sequence is 11 residues long. In DNA form, the CDR3 reads TGCAGCGTTGCACAGGGGGATACGCAGTATTTT. Amino acid sequence: CSVAQGDTQYF.

This clonotype appeared many times. This chain links TRBV12-3 or TRBV12-4 with TRBJ1-1; the D gene is possibly TRBD1 (6 bases). This CDR3 contains 12 residues. Trimming stripped 1 base from V and 8 bases from J, with 8 bases between. This chain's CDR3 is CASSLGGAEAFF. The CDR3 bases are TGTGCCAGCAGTTTAGGGGGGGCAGAAGCTTTCTTT.

As for this clonotype: Possible read error: a much larger clone is one base away. V usage is TRBV3-1 and J usage is TRBJ2-3; TRBD1 or TRBD2 may be the D gene (5 bases each). The V gene lost 3 bases and the J gene lost 4 bases, with 17 bases spanning the gap. The CDR3 is 16 residues long. Looked up from germline, CDR1 is LGHDT and CDR2 is YNNKEL (reference sequence). The CDR3 sequence is CASSQDGAGTPDTQYF. As DNA, the CDR3 is TGTGCCAGCAGCCAGGATGGCGCAGGGACCCCAGATACGCAGTATTTT.

This clonotype was counted ten times or more. The chain has TRBV3-1 and TRBJ2-5; TRBD1 agrees at 7 bases. The CDR3 loop spans 17 amino acids. The V gene end was trimmed by 4 bases and the J gene end by 2 bases; junction bases not matched to a gene: 13. CDR1 and CDR2 (germline): LGHDT, YNNKEL (reference sequence). The chain's CDR3 is CASSLGMGQTPQETQYF. In DNA, the CDR3 is TGTGCCAGCAGCCTTGGGATGGGACAGACGCCACAAGAGACCCAGTACTTC.

This clonotype showed up many times. This chain links TRBV10-3 with TRBJ1-2; D uncertain. CDR3 length: 12 residues. Germline V gene lookup returns CDR1 ENHRY and CDR2 SYGVKD. Trimming left V 2 bases short and J 5 bases short, with 6 bases between. CDR3 amino acids: CAISEGIYGYTF. CDR3 DNA: TGTGCCATCAGTGAGGGTATATATGGCTACACCTTC.

In this sample, this clonotype turned up many times. V gene TRBV7-6 combines with J gene TRBJ2-1; possibly TRBD1 for D (6 bases). The CDR3 totals 18 residues. Trimming cost V 2 bases and J 0 bases, with 17 bases left between them. CDR1 SGHVS and CDR2 FNYEAQ come from the germline V gene. Here the CDR3 DNA reads TGTGCCAGCAGCTTAAACTCGGACAGCCCGAGCTCCTACAATGAGCAGTTCTTC. Its protein is CASSLNSDSPSSYNEQFF.

This clonotype was counted many times. Because the CDR3's place on the DNA is in doubt, the DNA is left out and the CDR3 is given as listed by TCRdb. The chain is built from TRBV5-5 and TRBJ1-1. The CDR3 contains 15 residues when both ends are counted. Germline lookup yields CDR1 SGHKS and CDR2 YYEKEE (reference sequence). The chain's CDR3 is CASSFLWDLNTEAFF.

The DNA of the CDR3 is TGTGCCAGCAGCGTCGACCTCTCAAATGGGGTAATGAACACTGAAGCTTTCTTT. Residues: CASSVDLSNGVMNTEAFF. The chain carries TRBV9 and TRBJ1-1; D not resolved. CDR3 length: 18 residues. Per the germline V gene, CDR1 is SGDLS and CDR2 is YYNGEE. V was pared by 2 bases and J by 0 bases, with 20 bases between.

The CDR3 coding sequence is TGTGCCAGCAGCTTAGGGGTAGCGGGAGGTGGTGAGCAGTTCTTC. Amino acid sequence: CASSLGVAGGGEQFF. This rearrangement joins TRBV11-2 to TRBJ2-1, with 10 bases that match TRBD2. The ends lost 1 base at V and 9 bases at J; junction bases unmatched: 6. This CDR3 is 15 amino acids long. The germline CDR1 and CDR2 sequences are SGHAT and FQNNGV.

The rearrangement joins TRBV6-1 to TRBJ1-2, with 7 bases fitting TRBD1. Germline CDR1 is MNHNS and CDR2 is SASEGT. The J segment lost 3 bases and the V segment lost 3 bases, leaving 7 bases of the junction unmatched. The CDR3 length is 15 residues. DNA for the CDR3: TGTGCCAGCAGTGACGGGGACAGCCCTTACTATGGCTACACCTTC. It encodes CASSDGDSPYYGYTF.

V usage is TRBV19 and J usage is TRBJ2-3, with a weak D call TRBD2 (6 bases). Trimming took off 3 bases at V and 2 bases at J, with 9 bases between the two ends. The germline CDR1 and CDR2 sequences are LNHDA and SQIVND (reference sequence). The CDR3 runs to 14 residues. CDR3 protein: CASSIAGPTDTQYF. The CDR3 DNA follows: TGTGCCAGTAGTATCGCGGGGCCCACAGATACGCAGTATTTT.

This clonotype was found many times. The chain links TRBV20-1 to TRBJ1-2, with 8 bases matching TRBD1. From germline, CDR1 is DFQATT and CDR2 SNEGSKA (reference sequence). After removal of 5 bases from V and 6 bases from J, the junction contained 17 bases not matched to a gene. CDR3 length: 16 amino acids. The chain's CDR3 is CSASETGTGIEDGYTF. CDR3 in DNA: TGCAGTGCTTCGGAAACCGGGACAGGAATTGAAGATGGCTACACCTTC.

This chain connects TRBV7-6 to TRBJ2-3; 8 positions agree with TRBD2. This CDR3 comprises 18 residues. With V trimmed by 3 bases and J by 2 bases, 13 bases remained unmatched. Germline V gene data show CDR1 as SGHVS and CDR2 as FNYEAQ. CDR3 in DNA: TGTGCCAGCAGCTTTTTCGCGAACGGGGGGGAGCCCACAGATACGCAGTATTTT. It encodes CASSFFANGGEPTDTQYF.

The V gene is TRBV5-4, the J gene TRBJ2-1, with D possibly TRBD1 on 7 matching bases. The CDR3 has 13 amino acids. CDR1 and CDR2 from the germline V gene are SGHNT and YYREEE (reference sequence). The V gene lost 5 bases and the J gene lost 4 bases, with 10 bases spanning the gap. The CDR3 region is CASRRDSYNEQFF. CDR3 nucleotides: TGTGCCAGCAGGCGGGACAGTTACAATGAGCAGTTCTTC. The full variable domain, its missing parts supplied by reference TRBV5-4 and TRBJ2-1, is ETGVTQSPTHLIKTRGQQVTLRCSSQSGHNTVSWYQQALGQGPQFIFQYYREEENGRGNFPPRFSGLQFPNYSSELNVNALELDDSALYLCASRRDSYNEQFFGPGTRLTVL.

This clonotype was seen ten or more times. The rearrangement links TRBV6-4 to TRBJ2-7, with D possibly matching TRBD2 (5 bases). V lost 1 base to trimming and J lost 11 bases, with 12 bases between them. The CDR3 is made up of 12 amino acids. Germline V lookup: CDR1 MRHNA, CDR2 SNTAGT. CDR3 sequence: CASSDFEGKEYF. CDR3 DNA sequence: TGTGCCAGCAGTGACTTTGAGGGAAAGGAGTACTTC.

This sequence joins TRBV4-2 and TRBJ2-3, with no clear D. The V and J ends lost 4 bases and 0 bases respectively, with 8 bases between them. This CDR3 comprises 14 residues. Germline V CDR1 and CDR2: LGHNA, YNFKEQ. CDR3 coding DNA: TGTGCCAGCAGCCGGGCGGCTAGCACAGATACGCAGTATTTT. This sequence encodes CASSRAASTDTQYF.

This clonotype has more than one count but fewer than ten. The germline gene is not matched at one end of the junction; a read error may be the cause. This sequence joins TRBV5-1 and TRBJ2-7; the D gene could be TRBD1 or TRBD2 (6 bases each). This CDR3 contains 15 residues. Germline V gene data show CDR1 as SGHRS and CDR2 as YFSETQ. The CDR3 DNA reads TGCGCCAGCAGCTCCAACGGGGGCTCGCTCTACGAGCAGCACTTC. This gives the protein CASSSNGGSLYEQHF.

At least ten counts were recorded for this clonotype. This sequence joins TRBV24-1 and TRBJ2-3, with 9 bases aligning to TRBD1. Germline V gives CDR1 KGHDR, CDR2 SFDVKD. CDR3 length: 17 amino acids. V lost 4 bases to trimming and J lost 3 bases; unmatched junction nucleotides: 10. CDR3 coding DNA: TGTGCCACCAGTGACGGGACAGGGAACTATGTGACAGATACGCAGTATTTT. Its translation: CATSDGTGNYVTDTQYF.

The sample holds many counts of this clonotype. This chain joins TRBV18 and TRBJ1-1; D is ambiguous. Trimming left V 2 bases short and J 4 bases short, with 14 bases between. The CDR3 has 15 residues. Per the germline V gene, CDR1 is KGHSH and CDR2 is LQKENI. This CDR3 is CASSPAPEAFTEAFF. The CDR3 DNA sequence: TGTGCCAGCTCACCAGCCCCAGAAGCCTTCACTGAAGCTTTCTTT.

This clonotype was recorded many times. The rearrangement joins TRBV18 to TRBJ1-3; D is unresolved. The CDR3 spans 16 residues. Trimming took off 0 bases at V and 2 bases at J, with 11 bases between the two ends. Germline CDR1 is KGHSH and CDR2 is LQKENI. The CDR3 region has the DNA TGTGCCAGCTCACCACCCCGTTTGGGAACTGGAAACACCATATATTTT. This sequence encodes CASSPPRLGTGNTIYF.

This clonotype was observed a handful of times. The chain combines TRBV19 with TRBJ2-2; a possible D gene is TRBD2 (5 bases). V was pared by 10 bases and J by 0 bases, with 9 bases between. From germline, CDR1 is LNHDA and CDR2 SQIVND (reference sequence). CDR3 length equals 13 residues. CDR3 sequence (DNA): TGTGCCACCACTAGAGCGAACACCGGGGAGCTGTTTTTT. Amino acid sequence: CATTRANTGELFF.

The table lists this clonotype with many counts. This chain uses TRBV7-3 with TRBJ2-1; 14 positions match TRBD2. Germline trimming cut 5 bases from V and 5 bases from J; bases unmatched to any gene: 14. Germline-derived CDR1 and CDR2 are SGHTA and FQGTGA. The CDR3 loop spans 19 amino acids. The CDR3 DNA sequence: TGTGCCAGCAGCCCCCGAGTTGGGACTAGCGGGGGCCATCACAATGAGCAGTTCTTC. Translating it yields CASSPRVGTSGGHHNEQFF. Together with reference TRBV7-3 and TRBJ2-1, the CDR3 gives the full variable domain: GAGVSQTPSNKVTEKGKYVELRCDPISGHTALYWYRQSLGQGPEFLIYFQGTGAADDSGLPNDRFFAVRPEGSVSTLKIQRTERGDSAVYLCASSPRVGTSGGHHNEQFFGPGTRLTVL.

This clonotype has ten or more counts. DNA for the CDR3: TGTGCCAGCCGGGCGGGGTTCGGCTACGAGCAGTACTTC. As protein: CASRAGFGYEQYF. The chain combines TRBV28 with TRBJ2-7; TRBD2 is a possible D gene (6 bases). Between the trimmed V and J ends, which lost 8 bases and 3 bases, there was a span of 14 bases. The germline V gene encodes CDR1 MDHEN and CDR2 SYDVKM. The CDR3 is 13 residues long.

The table lists this clonotype with many counts. The chain couples TRBV6-1 to TRBJ1-2; 7 bases fit TRBD1. This CDR3 is 13 amino acids long. Trimming removed 6 bases from V and 5 bases from J; junction bases left unmatched: 6. Germline V gene data show CDR1 as MNHNS and CDR2 as SASEGT. CDR3 DNA: TGTGCCAGCAGCTGGGACAGACTTTATGGCTACACCTTC. This translates into CASSWDRLYGYTF.